The 14 T cell receptor beta chains reported below all come from one sample, sequenced in a study of human T cells and chemical hapten exposure. Time point in this sample: pre-sensitization, week 0. Treatment: therapeutic diphenylcyclopropenone sensitization with weekly scalp DPC. Using its own MiXCR run on the RACE reads, TCRdb lists one record per CDR3 protein. This sample has 95,000 to 150,000 distinct CDR3 sequences, with 13% found just once. The sample here was whole blood, taken in connection with sensitization to the hapten diphenylcyclopropenone (DPC). These receptors all come from a woman aged 18 to 35 with alopecia areata. Some clones in this sample may be carry-over from other donors' samples.

This clonotype was picked up a small number of times. The chain's CDR3 is CASRRDRGQETQYF. The CDR3 DNA reads TGTGCCAGCAGACGGGACAGGGGGCAGGAGACCCAGTACTTC. The chain recombines TRBV27 with TRBJ2-5; 12 nucleotides agree with TRBD1. The germline gives CDR1 MNHEY, CDR2 SMNVEV (reference sequence). J lost 5 bases, V lost 6 bases, and 4 bases had no gene match. The CDR3 spans 14 residues.

This clonotype was recorded a few times. The rearrangement joins TRBV2 to TRBJ1-5, with 8 nucleotides matching TRBD1. The trim removed 10 bases at V and 7 bases at J, leaving 9 bases unmatched. Germline-derived CDR1 and CDR2 are SNHLY and FYNNEI. This CDR3 region has 13 residues. The CDR3 reads CATTGQGEQPQHF. The CDR3 region has the DNA TGTGCCACCACCGGACAGGGTGAGCAGCCCCAGCATTTT.

A few counts support this clonotype. V usage is TRBV20-1 and J usage is TRBJ1-1; tentative D call: TRBD1 (5 bases). The germline CDR1 and CDR2 sequences are DFQATT and SNEGSKA (reference sequence). V was shortened by 4 bases and J by 4 bases, with 13 bases between the two germline ends. The length of the CDR3 is 13 residues. The CDR3 DNA follows: TGCAGTGCTAAAGTAGTAAGGGGCACTGAAGCTTTCTTT. This gives the protein CSAKVVRGTEAFF.

The chain combines TRBV5-4 with TRBJ2-5, with D perhaps matching TRBD2 (5 bases). Germline V lookup: CDR1 SGHNT, CDR2 YYREEE (reference sequence). V lost 2 bases and J 7 bases, leaving 15 bases between the germline ends. The length of the CDR3 is 14 residues. CDR3 sequence: CASSLSRLGGTQYF. Written as DNA, the CDR3 is TGTGCCAGCAGCTTATCCCGGCTTGGAGGGACCCAGTACTTC. The full variable domain, with the rest looked up from reference TRBV5-4 and TRBJ2-5, is ETGVTQSPTHLIKTRGQQVTLRCSSQSGHNTVSWYQQALGQGPQFIFQYYREEENGRGNFPPRFSGLQFPNYSSELNVNALELDDSALYLCASSLSRLGGTQYFGPGTRLLVL.

This chain links TRBV6-2 or TRBV6-3 with TRBJ2-1; D is possibly TRBD2 (6 bases). From germline, CDR1 is MNHEY and CDR2 SVGEGT. The CDR3 is made up of 17 amino acids. V lost 4 bases and J lost 5, with 21 bases in between. The CDR3 region is CASSSPAATRRDNEQFF. CDR3 nucleotide sequence: TGTGCCAGCAGTTCCCCCGCTGCGACTAGACGGGACAATGAGCAGTTCTTC.

The chain couples TRBV7-9 to TRBJ1-3; D gene uncertain. CDR1 and CDR2 (germline): SEHNR, FQNEAQ (reference sequence). The V and J ends lost 5 bases and 0 bases respectively, with 8 bases between them. The CDR3 totals 14 residues. The CDR3 region is CASSEVSSGNTIYF. The CDR3 bases are TGTGCCAGCAGCGAAGTGAGCTCTGGAAACACCATATATTTT.

The V call is TRBV12-3 or TRBV12-4, the J call TRBJ1-2; TRBD1 aligns across 9 bases. Trimming removed 3 bases from V and 0 bases from J; junction bases left unmatched: 5. This CDR3 has 16 amino acids. CDR3 bases: TGTGCCAGCAGTTTGTTACAGGGGGCCGCTAACTATGGCTACACCTTC. Residues: CASSLLQGAANYGYTF.

The chain links TRBV29-1 to TRBJ2-3; TRBD1 might be the D (5 bases). The CDR3 length is 13 residues. In germline, CDR1 is SQVTM, CDR2 ANQGSEA. The V end lost 7 bases, the J end lost 2 bases, and 13 bases lay between the germline ends. Written as DNA, the CDR3 is TGCAGCGCGGACACTTTCGACACAGATACGCAGTATTTT. Translating gives CSADTFDTDTQYF.

This clonotype was counted between two and nine times. This chain links TRBV20-1 with TRBJ1-2; 8 bases are a match to TRBD1. Germline values: CDR1 DFQATT, CDR2 SNEGSKA (reference sequence). The J segment lost 8 bases and the V segment lost 1 base, leaving 9 bases of the junction unmatched. The CDR3 extends over 14 amino acids. The CDR3 coding sequence is TGCAGTGCTAGAGGGACAGGGTTTATGGAAGGCTACACCTTC. Amino acid sequence: CSARGTGFMEGYTF.

V usage is TRBV7-6 and J usage is TRBJ1-6; 9 nucleotides match TRBD1. J lost 10 bases, V lost 1 base, and 5 bases had no gene match. This CDR3 has 15 amino acids. Germline CDR1 and CDR2: SGHVS and FNYEAQ. CDR3 DNA: TGTGCCAGCAGCTTAGAGGGACAGGGAAGCTCACCCCTCCACTTT. This sequence encodes CASSLEGQGSSPLHF.

This clonotype has just a few counts. The CDR3 bases are TGTGCCAGCAGTTTGTGGGGGGCTCGGGACACTGAAGCTTTCTTT. It specifies CASSLWGARDTEAFF. The rearrangement links TRBV28 to TRBJ1-1; TRBD1 might be the D (6 bases). Trimming removed 3 bases from V and 3 bases from J, with 14 bases in between. The CDR3 is 15 amino acids. Germline-derived CDR1 and CDR2 are MDHEN and SYDVKM.

This sequence joins TRBV15 and TRBJ2-3; D not resolved. The CDR3 extends over 16 amino acids. V shed 0 bases and J shed 0 bases, with 10 bases lying between them. Germline-derived CDR1 and CDR2 are LNHNV and YYDKDF (reference sequence). CDR3 loop: CATSRDRQTSTDTQYF. Here the CDR3 DNA reads TGTGCCACCAGCAGAGATAGGCAAACTAGCACAGATACGCAGTATTTT.

The chain has TRBV20-1 and TRBJ2-5; no reliable D call. This CDR3 is built from 13 residues. Germline CDR1 reads DFQATT; CDR2 reads SNEGSKA (reference sequence). Trimming took off 5 bases at V and 2 bases at J, with 12 bases between the two ends. The CDR3 reads CSASGQLQETQYF. The CDR3 DNA reads TGCAGTGCTTCCGGGCAGCTTCAAGAGACCCAGTACTTC.

This clonotype was found once. This sequence joins TRBV7-9 and TRBJ2-5; unclear D gene. This CDR3 contains 17 residues. Per the germline V gene, CDR1 is SEHNR and CDR2 is FQNEAQ (reference sequence). V lost 0 bases to trimming and J lost 4 bases, with 18 bases between them. The DNA for the CDR3 is TGTGCCAGCAGCTTAGCCCACCGGATTTTGGATGGAGAGACCCAGTACTTC. Protein: CASSLAHRILDGETQYF.